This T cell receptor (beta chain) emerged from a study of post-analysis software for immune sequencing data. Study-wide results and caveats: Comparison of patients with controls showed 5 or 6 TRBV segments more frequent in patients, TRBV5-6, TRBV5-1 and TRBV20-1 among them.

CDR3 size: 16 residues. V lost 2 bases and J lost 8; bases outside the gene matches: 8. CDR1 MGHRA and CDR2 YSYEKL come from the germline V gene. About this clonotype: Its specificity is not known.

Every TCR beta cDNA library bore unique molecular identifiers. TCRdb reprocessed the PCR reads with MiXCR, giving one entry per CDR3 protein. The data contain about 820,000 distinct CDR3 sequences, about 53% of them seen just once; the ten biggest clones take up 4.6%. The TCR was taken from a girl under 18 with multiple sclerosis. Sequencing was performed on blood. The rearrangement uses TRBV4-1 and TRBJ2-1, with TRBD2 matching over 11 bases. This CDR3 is CASSQHTTSGNDEQFF. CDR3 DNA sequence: TGCGCCAGCAGCCAACACACGACTAGCGGGAACGATGAGCAGTTCTTC.